This T cell receptor beta chain was profiled in a study of cytomegalovirus exposure and HLA in healthy donors. Profiling relied on immunoSEQ multiplex PCR, and the TCRdb table lists in-frame clones only, not all of them. The sample has roughly 98,000 clones; approximately 88% are singletons. The V end lost 0 bases, the J end lost 4 bases, and 10 bases lay between the germline ends. The CDR3 runs 15 residues. The germline V gene encodes CDR1 LGHNA and CDR2 YSLEER. The chain carries TRBV4-3 and TRBJ2-1; D remains ambiguous. Sequenced: PBMCs. This clonotype was obtained from a woman aged 25 to 39 in good health and CMV-seronegative. In nucleotides, the CDR3 is TGCGCCAGCAGCCAAGAACTGGGCAGATACAATGAGCAGTTCTTC. It specifies CASSQELGRYNEQFF.